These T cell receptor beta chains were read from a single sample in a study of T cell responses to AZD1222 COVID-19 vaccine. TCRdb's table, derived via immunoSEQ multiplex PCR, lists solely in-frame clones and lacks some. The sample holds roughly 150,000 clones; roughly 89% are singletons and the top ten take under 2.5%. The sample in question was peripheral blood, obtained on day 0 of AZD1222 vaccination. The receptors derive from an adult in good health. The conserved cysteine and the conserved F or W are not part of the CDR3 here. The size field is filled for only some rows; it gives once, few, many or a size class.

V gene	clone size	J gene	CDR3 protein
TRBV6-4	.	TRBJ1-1	ASSQGQGMGEAF
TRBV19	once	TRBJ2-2	ASSEVITGELF
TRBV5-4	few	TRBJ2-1	ASSSGQGSYNEQF
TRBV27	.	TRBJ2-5	ASSPYRGLGETQY
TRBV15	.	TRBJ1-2	ATSSPPNQATPRDGGYGYT
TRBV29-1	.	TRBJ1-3	SVFGEPTTPSGNTIY
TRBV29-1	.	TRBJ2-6	SVVGQGHSGANVLT
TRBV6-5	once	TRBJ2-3	ASPLGDTQY
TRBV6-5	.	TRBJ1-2	ASRSAGFRGQGYT
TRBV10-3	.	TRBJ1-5	AINGSDGLGANQPQH
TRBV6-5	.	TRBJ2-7	ASRLQYEQY
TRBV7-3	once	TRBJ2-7	ASSLEAGGSHEQY
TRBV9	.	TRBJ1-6	ASSAEGTGNSPLH
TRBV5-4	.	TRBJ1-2	ASSFRLRGRDGGYT
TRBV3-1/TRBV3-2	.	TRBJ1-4	ASSQDFTGGATNEKLF
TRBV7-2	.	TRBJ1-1	ASSLRQGNTEAF
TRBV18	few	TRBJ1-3	ASSSATGNTIY
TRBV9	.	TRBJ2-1	ASSIGGLSYNEQF
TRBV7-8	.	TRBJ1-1	ASSLRVGSGFTEAF
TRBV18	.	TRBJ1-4	ASSPSRDTKEKLF
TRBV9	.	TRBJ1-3	ASSVARGGAGNTIY
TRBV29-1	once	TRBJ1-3	SVESGEVTSGNTIY
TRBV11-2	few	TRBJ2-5	ASSRQGAKETQY
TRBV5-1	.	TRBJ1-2	ASSGGQNYGYT
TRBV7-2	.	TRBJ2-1	ASSLAPPTASSYNEQF
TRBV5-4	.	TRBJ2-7	ASSPALGDEQY
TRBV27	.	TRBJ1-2	ASSLGRPRTYGYT
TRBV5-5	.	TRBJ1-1	ASSLDRGHAEAF
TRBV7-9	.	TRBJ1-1	ASSAQGRRTEAF